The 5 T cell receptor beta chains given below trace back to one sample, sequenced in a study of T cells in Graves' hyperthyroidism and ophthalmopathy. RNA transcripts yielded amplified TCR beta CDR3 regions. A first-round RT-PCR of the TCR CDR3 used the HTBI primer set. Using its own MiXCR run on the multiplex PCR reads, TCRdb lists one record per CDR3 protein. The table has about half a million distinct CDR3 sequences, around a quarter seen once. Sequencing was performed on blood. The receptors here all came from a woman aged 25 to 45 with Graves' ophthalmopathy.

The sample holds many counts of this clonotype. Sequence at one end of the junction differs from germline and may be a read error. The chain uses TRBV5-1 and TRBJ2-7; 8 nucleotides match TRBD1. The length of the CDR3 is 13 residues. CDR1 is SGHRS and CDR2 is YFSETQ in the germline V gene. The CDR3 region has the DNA TGTGCCAGCAGTCTGGACAGGGCCTACGAGCAGTACTTC. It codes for CASSLDRAYEQYF.

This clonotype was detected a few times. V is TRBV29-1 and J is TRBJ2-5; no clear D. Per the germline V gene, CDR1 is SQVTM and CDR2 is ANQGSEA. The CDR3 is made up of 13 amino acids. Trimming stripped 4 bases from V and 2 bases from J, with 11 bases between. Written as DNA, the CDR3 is TGCAGCGTTGGGGTCTGGAGTCAAGAGACCCAGTACTTC. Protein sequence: CSVGVWSQETQYF.

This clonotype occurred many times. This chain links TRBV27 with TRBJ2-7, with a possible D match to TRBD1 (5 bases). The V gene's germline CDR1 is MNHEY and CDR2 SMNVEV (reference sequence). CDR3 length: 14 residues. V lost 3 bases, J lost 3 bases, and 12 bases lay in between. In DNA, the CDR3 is TGTGCCAGCAGTTTGACCCAGGGCCACTACGAGCAGTACTTC. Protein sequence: CASSLTQGHYEQYF.

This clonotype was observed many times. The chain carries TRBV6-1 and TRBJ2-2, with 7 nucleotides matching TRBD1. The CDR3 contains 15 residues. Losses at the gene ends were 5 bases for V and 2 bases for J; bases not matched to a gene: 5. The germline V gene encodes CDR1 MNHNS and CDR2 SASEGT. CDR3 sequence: CASSLKGANTGELFF. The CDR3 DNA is TGTGCCAGCAGTCTCAAGGGGGCTAACACCGGGGAGCTGTTTTTT.

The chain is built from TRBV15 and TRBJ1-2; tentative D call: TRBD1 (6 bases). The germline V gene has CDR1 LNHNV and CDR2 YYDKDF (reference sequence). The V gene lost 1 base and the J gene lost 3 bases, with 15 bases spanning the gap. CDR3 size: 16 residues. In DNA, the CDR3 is TGTGCCACCAGCAGAGCCACACCCGGGGGGCACTATGGCTACACCTTC. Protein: CATSRATPGGHYGYTF.